The 23 T cell receptor beta chains below come from one sample, sequenced in a study of T cells in Graves' hyperthyroidism and ophthalmopathy. Amplified regions were TCR beta CDR3 sequences from RNA transcripts. The TCR CDR3 was amplified in a first-round RT-PCR using the HTBI primer set. TCRdb re-called the multiplex PCR reads with MiXCR, one entry per CDR3 protein. Of hundreds of thousands of distinct CDR3 sequences in the sample, about 14% were seen once. The material sequenced was blood. Every receptor here comes from a woman in her forties or fifties with Graves' ophthalmopathy.

The CDR3: CSARGGQRNQPQHF. The CDR3 DNA reads TGCAGTGCTAGAGGAGGACAGCGCAATCAGCCCCAGCATTTT. The chain carries TRBV20-1 and TRBJ1-5; the D gene is possibly TRBD1 (6 bases). Germline CDR1 reads DFQATT; CDR2 reads SNEGSKA (reference sequence). This CDR3 is 14 amino acids long. Deletions cut 1 base from V and 2 bases from J, with 9 bases between.

Only a few counts were recorded for this clonotype. The chain combines TRBV19 with TRBJ2-5; possible D gene TRBD2, 6 bases. The CDR3 consists of 14 residues. CDR1 is LNHDA and CDR2 is SQIVND in the germline V gene (reference sequence). Trimming stripped 4 bases from V and 5 bases from J, with 14 bases between. CDR3 sequence reads: CASSKYGSLETQYF. The CDR3 DNA is TGTGCCAGTAGTAAATACGGGAGTTTGGAGACCCAGTACTTC. The variable domain in full, completed from reference TRBV19 and TRBJ2-5, reads DGGITQSPKYLFRKEGQNVTLSCEQNLNHDAMYWYRQDPGQGLRLIYYSQIVNDFQKGDIAEGYSVSREKKESFPLTVTSAQKNPTAFYLCASSKYGSLETQYFGPGTRLLVL.

This clonotype was seen at least ten times. V and J are TRBV28 and TRBJ2-1, with 7 nucleotides matching TRBD2. V trimming: 7 bases; J trimming: 2 bases; junction bases outside the gene matches: 5. The germline CDR1 and CDR2 sequences are MDHEN and SYDVKM. This CDR3 is built from 14 residues. CDR3 amino acids: CASNSGLTYNEQFF. In nucleotides, the CDR3 is TGTGCCAGCAATAGCGGGTTGACCTACAATGAGCAGTTCTTC.

The rearrangement links TRBV19 to TRBJ1-2; no firm D call. V gave up 5 bases and J gave up 8 bases, with 15 bases separating them. Germline V gene lookup returns CDR1 LNHDA and CDR2 SQIVND (reference sequence). This CDR3 is built from 13 residues. CDR3 sequence (DNA): TGTGCCAGTAGTGACCGGGGTAAAAGGGGCTACACCTTC. Translating it yields CASSDRGKRGYTF.

The chain is built from TRBV6-2 or TRBV6-3 and TRBJ2-1; the match to TRBD2 covers 8 bases. Germline V gene sequence: CDR1 MNHEY, CDR2 SVGEGT. The trim removed 5 bases at V and 0 bases at J, leaving 6 bases unmatched. This CDR3 has 16 amino acids. The CDR3 loop is CASSPRGGSSYNEQFF. CDR3 in DNA: TGTGCCAGCAGTCCACGGGGGGGGAGCTCCTACAATGAGCAGTTCTTC.

This clonotype occurred many times. The chain joins TRBV16 to TRBJ1-1; a weak D match, TRBD1 (5 bases). The CDR3 is 15 residues long. CDR1 is KGHSY and CDR2 is FQNENV in the germline V gene. V was clipped by 0 bases and J by 0 bases, with 8 bases between them. CDR3 region: CASSQSGGLNTEAFF. The DNA for the CDR3 is TGTGCCAGCAGCCAATCCGGGGGTTTGAACACTGAAGCTTTCTTT.

There are many counts of this clonotype. This chain joins TRBV7-2 and TRBJ2-3, with 7 bases aligning to TRBD1. The germline V gene has CDR1 SGHTA and CDR2 FQGNSA. This CDR3 region has 16 residues. Trimming took 5 bases from V and 1 from J; bases not matched to a gene: 9. The CDR3 nucleotides are TGTGCCAGCAGCCGAAGGACAGGATTTCGCACAGATACGCAGTATTTT. Amino acid sequence: CASSRRTGFRTDTQYF. The full variable domain, completed using reference TRBV7-2 and TRBJ2-3, is GAGVSQSPSNKVTEKGKDVELRCDPISGHTALYWYRQSLGQGLEFLIYFQGNSAPDKSGLPSDRFSAERTGGSVSTLTIQRTQQEDSAVYLCASSRRTGFRTDTQYFGPGTRLTVL.

This clonotype was counted at least ten times. CDR3 protein: CASRSPGQRVTYGYTF. The CDR3 DNA follows: TGTGCCAGCAGGTCACCGGGACAGAGAGTCACCTATGGCTACACCTTC. The chain couples TRBV11-2 to TRBJ1-2; 7 bases are a match to TRBD1. CDR3 length: 16 residues. The junction had 14 bases not matched to a gene; V was cut back by 6 bases and J by 4 bases. CDR1 is SGHAT and CDR2 is FQNNGV in the germline V gene. Full variable domain (rest looked up from reference TRBV11-2 and TRBJ1-2): EAGVAQSPRYKIIEKRQSVAFWCNPISGHATLYWYQQILGQGPKLLIQFQNNGVVDDSQLPKDRFSAERLKGVDSTLKIQPAKLEDSAVYLCASRSPGQRVTYGYTFGSGTRLTVV.

This clonotype was counted at least ten times. The rearrangement uses TRBV2 and TRBJ2-3; 8 nucleotides agree with TRBD1. Germline V gene sequence: CDR1 SNHLY, CDR2 FYNNEI. The CDR3 covers 15 residues. Losses at the gene ends were 7 bases for V and 3 bases for J; bases not matched to a gene: 9. CDR3: CASTARTGKTDTQYF. CDR3 bases: TGTGCCAGCACAGCGAGGACAGGGAAGACAGATACGCAGTATTTT.

In this sample, this clonotype turned up many times. The chain links TRBV7-2 to TRBJ2-5; D is undetermined. The CDR3 is made up of 14 amino acids. Germline lookup yields CDR1 SGHTA and CDR2 FQGNSA. V was trimmed by 1 base and J by 0 bases, leaving 6 bases between them. The CDR3 is CASSLGVYQETQYF. CDR3 nucleotide sequence: TGTGCCAGCAGCTTAGGTGTGTACCAAGAGACCCAGTACTTC.

This clonotype has a count of ten or more. The chain has TRBV7-3 and TRBJ2-7; D unclear. CDR3 length: 14 amino acids. V lost 5 bases to trimming and J lost 2 bases, with 13 bases between them. Germline CDR1 reads SGHTA; CDR2 reads FQGTGA. For the CDR3, the DNA is TGTGCCAGCAGCCTCGGCGGTTTTGCCTACGAGCAGTACTTC. As protein: CASSLGGFAYEQYF.

In its sample, this clonotype was seen a few times. The chain combines TRBV29-1 with TRBJ2-7, with no clear D. Trimming removed 5 bases from V and 2 bases from J, with 13 bases in between. CDR1 SQVTM and CDR2 ANQGSEA come from the germline V gene. This CDR3 spans 13 amino acids. The CDR3 loop is CSVKRAPAYEQYF. Written as DNA, the CDR3 is TGCAGCGTTAAAAGGGCGCCCGCCTACGAGCAGTACTTC.

V usage is TRBV6-1 and J usage is TRBJ2-7; 11 nucleotides match TRBD2. Losses at the gene ends were 4 bases for V and 7 bases for J; bases not matched to a gene: 6. Germline V gene data show CDR1 as MNHNS and CDR2 as SASEGT. This CDR3 has 14 residues. CDR3 region: CASSGLAGKREQYF. The DNA for the CDR3 is TGTGCCAGCAGTGGACTAGCGGGAAAGAGGGAGCAGTACTTC.

In its sample, this clonotype was seen many times. The CDR3 DNA sequence: TGTGCCACCAGTGATGCGGGACAGCCCTACGAGCAGTACTTC. Translated, it gives CATSDAGQPYEQYF. The V gene is TRBV24-1, the J gene TRBJ2-7; the D gene is possibly TRBD1 (7 bases). V was cut by 3 bases and J by 2 bases, with 10 bases left in between. This CDR3 is 14 amino acids long. Germline V gene sequence: CDR1 KGHDR, CDR2 SFDVKD.

This clonotype was picked up many times. This sequence joins TRBV7-8 and TRBJ2-5, with 7 bases aligning to TRBD2. CDR1 is SGHVS, CDR2 FQNEAQ, per germline. This CDR3 contains 16 residues. V was clipped by 4 bases and J by 2 bases; unmatched bases: 10. The CDR3 DNA sequence: TGTGCCAGCAGCTACTGGGGGGGGTGGGAACAAGAGACCCAGTACTTC. Its translation is CASSYWGGWEQETQYF.

This clonotype has a handful of counts. V is TRBV20-1 and J is TRBJ1-5; 8 bases line up with TRBD1. Trimming took 8 bases from V and 10 from J; bases not matched to a gene: 16. This CDR3 comprises 14 residues. Germline lookup yields CDR1 DFQATT and CDR2 SNEGSKA (reference sequence). DNA for the CDR3: TGCAGTTTCAAGACAGGGGCCCCTTGGGATCCCCAGCATTTT. Translated, it gives CSFKTGAPWDPQHF.

This clonotype was seen many times. The V call is TRBV20-1, the J call TRBJ2-3; no clear D. The CDR3 runs 12 residues. V lost 4 bases to trimming and J lost 4 bases, with 9 bases between them. The germline V gene encodes CDR1 DFQATT and CDR2 SNEGSKA (reference sequence). Written as DNA, the CDR3 is TGCAGTGCTATCTGGGCCTCAGATACGCAGTATTTT. It yields the protein CSAIWASDTQYF.

This chain uses TRBV4-1 with TRBJ2-3; the D gene is possibly TRBD1 (6 bases). This CDR3 is 15 amino acids long. With 2 bases removed from V and 0 bases from J, the gap between germline ends came to 9 bases. CDR1 and CDR2 (germline): MGHRA, YSYEKL. CDR3 in amino acids: CASSQLGGSTDTQYF. DNA for the CDR3: TGCGCCAGCAGCCAATTAGGGGGTAGCACAGATACGCAGTATTTT.

The chain is built from TRBV15 and TRBJ1-2; 9 bases are shared with TRBD1. Germline lookup yields CDR1 LNHNV and CDR2 YYDKDF (reference sequence). This CDR3 has 16 amino acids. J gave up 4 bases and V 2 bases, and 8 bases lay outside the gene matches. The CDR3 protein is CATSRSRRTGVYGYTF. Written as DNA, the CDR3 is TGTGCCACCAGCAGAAGCCGTAGGACAGGGGTCTATGGCTACACCTTC.

This clonotype showed up many times. This chain links TRBV5-1 with TRBJ2-1; no firm D call. The CDR3 totals 14 residues. Trimming cost V 0 bases and J 5 bases, with 9 bases left between them. CDR1 is SGHRS, CDR2 YFSETQ, per germline. CDR3 in DNA: TGCGCCAGCAGCTTGGATTCCAGACACAATGAGCAGTTCTTC. Protein sequence: CASSLDSRHNEQFF.

This clonotype has a count of ten or more. The rearrangement uses TRBV12-3 or TRBV12-4 and TRBJ2-3; weak D call: TRBD2 (5 bases). The CDR3 sequence is 13 residues long. Trimming shortened V by 6 bases and J by 4 bases, and 11 bases separated the two germline ends. The CDR3 DNA is TGTGCCAGCAGGCCCAGCGGTGCAGATACGCAGTATTTT. The encoded protein is CASRPSGADTQYF.

The chain combines TRBV13 with TRBJ2-6; 8 bases line up with TRBD2. Germline CDR1 PRHDT, CDR2 FYEKMQ (reference sequence). V shed 5 bases, J shed 1 base, and the junction held 10 bases outside the gene matches. There are 18 residues in the CDR3. The CDR3 is CASSPRPAGGSGANVLTF. The CDR3 coding sequence is TGTGCCAGCAGCCCCCGACCGGCGGGAGGTTCTGGGGCCAACGTCCTGACTTTC.

Ten or more counts support this clonotype. CDR3 sequence (DNA): TGTGCCAGCAGCTATCTAGCGGGAGCTAGCACAGATACGCAGTATTTT. Translation gives CASSYLAGASTDTQYF. The chain has TRBV5-5 and TRBJ2-3; 10 bases line up with TRBD2. CDR3 length: 16 residues. V gave up 3 bases and J gave up 0 bases; unmatched junction bases: 4. CDR1 and CDR2 (germline): SGHKS, YYEKEE (reference sequence).